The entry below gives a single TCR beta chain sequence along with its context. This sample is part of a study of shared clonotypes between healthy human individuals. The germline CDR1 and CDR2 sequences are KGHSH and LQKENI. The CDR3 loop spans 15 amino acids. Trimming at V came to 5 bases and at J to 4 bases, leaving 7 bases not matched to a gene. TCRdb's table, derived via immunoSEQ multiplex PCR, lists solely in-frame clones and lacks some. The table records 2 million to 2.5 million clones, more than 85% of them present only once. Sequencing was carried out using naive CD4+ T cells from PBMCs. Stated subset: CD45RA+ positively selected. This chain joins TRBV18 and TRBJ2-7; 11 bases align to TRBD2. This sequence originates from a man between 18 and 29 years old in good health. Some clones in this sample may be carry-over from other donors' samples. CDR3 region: CASSSTSGSNYEQYF. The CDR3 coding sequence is TGTGCCAGCTCATCTACTAGCGGGAGTAATTACGAGCAGTACTTC. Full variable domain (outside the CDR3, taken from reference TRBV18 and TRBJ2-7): NAGVMQNPRHLVRRRGQEARLRCSPMKGHSHVYWYRQLPEEGLKFMVYLQKENIIDESGMPKERFSAEFPKEGPSILRIQQVVRGDSAAYFCASSSTSGSNYEQYFGPGTRLTVT.